Sequencing of this TCR beta chain was carried out in a study of T cell responses to AZD1222 COVID-19 vaccine. Clones were sequenced by immunoSEQ multiplex PCR, and TCRdb holds only the in-frame ones, with some missing. Of fewer than 110,000 clones listed, 70% to 90% are singletons. Trimming cost V 2 bases and J 6 bases, with 15 bases left between them. Germline V gene data show CDR1 as MNHNS and CDR2 as SASEGT. CDR3 length equals 15 residues. The rearrangement links TRBV6-1 to TRBJ2-3; the D gene is possibly TRBD2 (7 bases). This specimen was peripheral blood, taken 28 days after the second AZD1222 dose. This clonotype was sampled from an adult who received the AZD1222 COVID-19 vaccine. In nucleotides, the CDR3 is TGTGCCAGCAGTGAATTCCGGGGGGCGGCGGATACGCAGTATTTT. This encodes CASSEFRGAADTQYF.